Following are 23 T cell receptor beta chains from one sample sequenced in a study of T cell responses to AZD1222 COVID-19 vaccine. Profiling relied on immunoSEQ multiplex PCR, and the TCRdb table lists in-frame clones only, not all of them. Among 30,000 to 50,000 clones, 88% were seen once, and the ten largest hold around a quarter. The source was peripheral blood, collected 28 days after the second dose of the MenACWY control vaccine. The receptor source for this set is an adult who received the MenACWY meningococcal vaccine as a control.

The rearrangement links TRBV2 to TRBJ1-4, with 7 positions matching TRBD1. Per the germline V gene, CDR1 is SNHLY and CDR2 is FYNNEI. The CDR3 contains 14 residues. V shed 5 bases and J 5 bases; nucleotides not matched to a gene: 5. CDR3 residues: CASSYGTVNEKLFF. The CDR3 bases are TGTGCCAGCAGTTACGGGACAGTCAATGAAAAACTGTTTTTT.

The chain uses TRBV5-5 and TRBJ2-7; the match to TRBD2 covers 10 bases. Germline values: CDR1 SGHKS, CDR2 YYEKEE (reference sequence). This CDR3 is built from 15 residues. Trimming cost V 4 bases and J 4 bases; bases outside gene matches: 8. The CDR3 is CASSLDTSGIYEQYF. For the CDR3, the DNA is TGTGCCAGCAGCCTTGACACTAGCGGGATATACGAGCAGTACTTC.

The rearrangement links TRBV12-5 to TRBJ1-2; D remains unclear. Germline V gives CDR1 LGHNT, CDR2 FRNRAP. V lost 5 bases and J lost 5, with 12 bases in between. This CDR3 has 13 residues. The DNA of the CDR3 is TGTGCTAGTGGTATGGACGGCGGTTATGGCTACACCTTC. It specifies CASGMDGGYGYTF.

This clone was found once. V gene TRBV6-5 combines with J gene TRBJ2-7; D perhaps matches TRBD2 (5 bases). CDR1 is MNHEY, CDR2 SVGAGI, per germline. Trimming cost V 6 bases and J 2 bases, with 11 bases left between them. The CDR3 length is 13 residues. DNA of the CDR3: TGTGCCAGCAGCCCGGAGGTTGCCTACGAGCAGTACTTC. Translated, it gives CASSPEVAYEQYF.

The chain uses TRBV14 and TRBJ2-7, with 7 nucleotides matching TRBD1. Germline CDR1 is SGHDN and CDR2 is FVKESK. The CDR3 extends over 15 amino acids. The V gene end was trimmed by 3 bases and the J gene end by 3 bases; junction bases not matched to a gene: 8. The CDR3 is CASSHFDRVGYEQYF. DNA of the CDR3: TGTGCCAGCAGCCATTTCGACAGGGTGGGCTACGAGCAGTACTTC.

This clone was detected only once. This sequence joins TRBV28 and TRBJ2-1; either TRBD1 or TRBD2 may supply D (6 bases each). V lost 1 base and J 0 bases, leaving 7 bases between the germline ends. Germline CDR1 MDHEN, CDR2 SYDVKM. The CDR3 length is 15 residues. CDR3: CASSLSGASYNEQFF. CDR3 in DNA: TGTGCCAGCAGTTTATCGGGGGCCTCCTACAATGAGCAGTTCTTC.

This clone has just one count. The V call is TRBV10-2, the J call TRBJ2-5, with 9 bases aligning to TRBD2. Germline V gene sequence: CDR1 WSHSY, CDR2 SAAADI. Trimming removed 6 bases from V and 4 bases from J; junction bases left unmatched: 0. This CDR3 comprises 12 residues. This CDR3 is CASRLAGETQYF. CDR3 bases: TGCGCCAGCAGACTAGCGGGAGAGACCCAGTACTTC.

A single count supports this clone. The chain is built from TRBV3-1 (or the pseudogene TRBV3-2) and TRBJ2-7, with 12 bases lining up with TRBD2. Germline V lookup: CDR1 LGHDT, CDR2 YNNKEL (reference sequence). V dropped 3 bases and J dropped 4; count of bases not matched to a gene: 4. The CDR3 runs to 15 residues. CDR3 sequence (DNA): TGTGCCAGCAGCCAGGGGACTAGCGGGTCTTACGAGCAGTACTTC. Protein product: CASSQGTSGSYEQYF.

The chain uses TRBV5-1 and TRBJ2-7; D is unresolved. In germline, CDR1 is SGHRS, CDR2 YFSETQ. The CDR3 totals 16 residues. Trimming took 3 bases from V and 0 from J, leaving 16 bases between them. This CDR3 is CASSYGPKTSSYEQYF. CDR3 nucleotide sequence: TGCGCCAGCAGCTACGGACCCAAGACCAGCTCCTACGAGCAGTACTTC.

The V and J genes are TRBV4-1 and TRBJ1-1, with 7 bases fitting TRBD1. The ends lost 7 bases at V and 3 bases at J; junction bases unmatched: 5. The V gene's germline CDR1 is MGHRA and CDR2 YSYEKL. The CDR3 sequence is 13 residues long. Written as DNA, the CDR3 is TGCGCCAGCAACAGGGGAGGGCACACTGAAGCTTTCTTT. This encodes CASNRGGHTEAFF.

The chain has TRBV28 and TRBJ2-2; D is perhaps TRBD1 or TRBD2 (5 bases each). Germline CDR1 is MDHEN and CDR2 is SYDVKM. V lost 6 bases and J lost 1, with 12 bases in between. The CDR3 is 15 amino acids. CDR3 DNA sequence: TGTGCCAGCAGCCGCCGGGACGGGAACACCGGGGAGCTGTTTTTT. Translation gives CASSRRDGNTGELFF.

The rearrangement uses TRBV5-4 and TRBJ2-3; 10 bases align to TRBD2. The CDR3 has 16 amino acids. Germline values: CDR1 SGHNT, CDR2 YYREEE (reference sequence). V was clipped by 4 bases and J by 0 bases; unmatched bases: 5. DNA of the CDR3: TGTGCCAGCAGCAAGGGACTAGCGTCTAGCACAGATACGCAGTATTTT. Translating gives CASSKGLASSTDTQYF.

J is TRBJ2-3 and V is TRBV5-1; D not certain. Trimming left V 0 bases short and J 4 bases short, with 9 bases between. The CDR3 has 14 residues. In germline, CDR1 is SGHRS, CDR2 YFSETQ. CDR3 sequence (DNA): TGCGCCAGCAGCTTGGATGTGGCCCCAGATACGCAGTATTTT. Translated, it gives CASSLDVAPDTQYF.

The chain uses TRBV18 and TRBJ1-2; D remains ambiguous. V lost 6 bases, J lost 3 bases, and 17 bases lay in between. Germline V gene lookup returns CDR1 KGHSH and CDR2 LQKENI. CDR3 length: 15 amino acids. The CDR3 spells CASSLLSGRDYGYTF. The CDR3 coding sequence is TGTGCCAGCTCCCTTTTGAGCGGTAGGGACTATGGCTACACCTTC. The full variable domain, with the rest looked up from reference TRBV18 and TRBJ1-2, is NAGVMQNPRHLVRRRGQEARLRCSPMKGHSHVYWYRQLPEEGLKFMVYLQKENIIDESGMPKERFSAEFPKEGPSILRIQQVVRGDSAAYFCASSLLSGRDYGYTFGSGTRLTVV.

The chain links TRBV6-2 or TRBV6-3 to TRBJ1-2; TRBD1 agrees at 7 bases. Germline V gives CDR1 MNHEY, CDR2 SVGEGT. The junction had 7 bases not matched to a gene; V was cut back by 2 bases and J by 4 bases. The CDR3 loop spans 15 amino acids. The CDR3 spells CASSYPTGTVYGYTF. The CDR3, as DNA: TGTGCCAGCAGTTACCCCACAGGGACAGTCTATGGCTACACCTTC.

The chain carries TRBV18 and TRBJ2-5; D is unresolved. CDR3 length equals 14 residues. Trimming removed 6 bases from V and 5 bases from J, with 16 bases in between. Germline assignment: CDR1 KGHSH and CDR2 LQKENI. The CDR3 here is CASSQKQFRETQYF. DNA for the CDR3: TGTGCCAGCTCGCAAAAACAATTCCGGGAGACCCAGTACTTC. The variable domain in full, completed from reference TRBV18 and TRBJ2-5, reads NAGVMQNPRHLVRRRGQEARLRCSPMKGHSHVYWYRQLPEEGLKFMVYLQKENIIDESGMPKERFSAEFPKEGPSILRIQQVVRGDSAAYFCASSQKQFRETQYFGPGTRLLVL.

The V and J genes are TRBV4-1 and TRBJ2-7; 7 bases align to TRBD2. There are 15 residues in the CDR3. V shed 4 bases, J shed 3 bases, and the junction held 9 bases outside the gene matches. CDR1 and CDR2 (germline): MGHRA, YSYEKL. The CDR3, as DNA: TGCGCCAGCAGCCGAAGACTAGCAGGTGGCTACGAGCAGTACTTC. Protein product: CASSRRLAGGYEQYF.

This chain uses TRBV7-3 with TRBJ2-5; D ambiguous. The CDR3 runs to 12 residues. V lost 3 bases to trimming and J lost 5 bases, with 7 bases between them. Per the germline V gene, CDR1 is SGHTA and CDR2 is FQGTGA. The CDR3 bases are TGTGCCAGCAGCTTCCAAGGGGAGACCCAGTACTTC. It encodes CASSFQGETQYF.

The chain couples TRBV19 to TRBJ2-2; the D gene is possibly TRBD1 (5 bases). CDR1 LNHDA and CDR2 SQIVND come from the germline V gene (reference sequence). This CDR3 region has 13 residues. V was pared by 7 bases and J by 1 base, with 7 bases between. CDR3 residues: CASIRENTGELFF. CDR3 DNA sequence: TGTGCCAGTATCAGGGAGAACACCGGGGAGCTGTTTTTT.

This chain joins TRBV30 and TRBJ2-2; D unresolved. Trimming took 0 bases from V and 4 from J, leaving 6 bases between them. Germline V gives CDR1 GTSNPN, CDR2 SVGIG (reference sequence). The CDR3 covers 13 residues. CDR3 amino acids: CAWSVGGTGELFF. DNA for the CDR3: TGTGCCTGGAGTGTAGGCGGCACCGGGGAGCTGTTTTTT.

The chain couples TRBV28 to TRBJ1-1; no clear D. The CDR3 spans 13 residues. V was pared by 4 bases and J by 5 bases, with 11 bases between. CDR1 is MDHEN and CDR2 is SYDVKM in the germline V gene. CDR3 DNA sequence: TGTGCCAGCAGTTCAAGGGCAAGGACTGAAGCTTTCTTT. It translates to CASSSRARTEAFF.

The rearrangement joins TRBV5-1 to TRBJ2-7; D possibly matches TRBD1 or TRBD2 (7 bases each). CDR3 size: 17 residues. Between the trimmed V and J ends, which lost 0 bases and 3 bases, there was a span of 19 bases. The germline V gene has CDR1 SGHRS and CDR2 YFSETQ. CDR3 loop: CASSLVAGGARFYEQYF. CDR3 in DNA: TGCGCCAGCAGCTTGGTGGCAGGGGGGGCGAGGTTCTACGAGCAGTACTTC.

This chain uses TRBV6-5 with TRBJ2-7, with 11 nucleotides matching TRBD1. This CDR3 region has 14 residues. J lost 0 bases, V lost 6 bases, and 1 base had no gene match. The V gene's germline CDR1 is MNHEY and CDR2 SVGAGI. The chain's CDR3 is CASRDRGPSYEQYF. CDR3 nucleotides: TGTGCCAGCAGGGACAGGGGGCCCTCCTACGAGCAGTACTTC.